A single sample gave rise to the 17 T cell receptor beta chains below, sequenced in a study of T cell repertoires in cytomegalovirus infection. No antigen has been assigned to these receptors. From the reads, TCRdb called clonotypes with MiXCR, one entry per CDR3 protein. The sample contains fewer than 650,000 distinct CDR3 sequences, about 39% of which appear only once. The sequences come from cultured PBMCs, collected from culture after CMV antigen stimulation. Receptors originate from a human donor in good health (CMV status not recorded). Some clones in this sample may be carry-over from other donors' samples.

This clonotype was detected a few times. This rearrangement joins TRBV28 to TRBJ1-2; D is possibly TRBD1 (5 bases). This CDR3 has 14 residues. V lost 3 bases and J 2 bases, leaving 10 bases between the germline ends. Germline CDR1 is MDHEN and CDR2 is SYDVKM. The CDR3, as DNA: TGTGCCAGCAGTTTTTCGACAGAGAACTATGGCTACACCTTC. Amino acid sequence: CASSFSTENYGYTF.

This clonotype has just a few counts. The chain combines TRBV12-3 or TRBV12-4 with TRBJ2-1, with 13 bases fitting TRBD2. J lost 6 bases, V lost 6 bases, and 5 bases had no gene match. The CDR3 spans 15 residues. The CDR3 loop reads CASSRRTSGSNEQFF. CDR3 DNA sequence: TGTGCCAGCAGCCGGAGGACTAGCGGGAGCAATGAGCAGTTCTTC.

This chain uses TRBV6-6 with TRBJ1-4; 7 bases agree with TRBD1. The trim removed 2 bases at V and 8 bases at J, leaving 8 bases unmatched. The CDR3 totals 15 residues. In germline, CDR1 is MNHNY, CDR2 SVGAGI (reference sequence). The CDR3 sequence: CASSYPDRPEEKLFF. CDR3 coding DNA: TGTGCCAGCAGTTACCCGGACAGGCCCGAAGAAAAACTGTTTTTT.

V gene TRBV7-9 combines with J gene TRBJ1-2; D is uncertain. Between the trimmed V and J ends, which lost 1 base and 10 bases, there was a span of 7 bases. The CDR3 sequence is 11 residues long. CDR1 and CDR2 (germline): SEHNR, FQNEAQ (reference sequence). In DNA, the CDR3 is TGTGCCAGCAGCTTAGGGGTGTTCTACACCTTC. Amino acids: CASSLGVFYTF.

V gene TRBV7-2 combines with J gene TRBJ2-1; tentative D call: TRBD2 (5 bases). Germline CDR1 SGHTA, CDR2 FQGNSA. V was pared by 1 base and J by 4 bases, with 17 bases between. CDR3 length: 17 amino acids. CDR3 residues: CASSLVVSSRGYNEQFF. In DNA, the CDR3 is TGTGCCAGCAGCTTAGTAGTCTCCTCAAGAGGGTACAATGAGCAGTTCTTC.

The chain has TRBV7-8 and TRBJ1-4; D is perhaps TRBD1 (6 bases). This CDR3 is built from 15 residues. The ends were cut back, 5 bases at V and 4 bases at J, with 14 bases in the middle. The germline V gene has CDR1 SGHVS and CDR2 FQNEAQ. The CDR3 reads CASSPSRGRNEKLFF. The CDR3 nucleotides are TGTGCCAGCAGCCCGTCCAGGGGCCGTAATGAAAAACTGTTTTTT.

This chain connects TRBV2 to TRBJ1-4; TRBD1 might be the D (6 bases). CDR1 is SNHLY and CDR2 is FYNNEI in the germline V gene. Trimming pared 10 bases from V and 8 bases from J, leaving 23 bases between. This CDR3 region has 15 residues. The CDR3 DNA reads TGTGCCACCTCAATTACGGGGGGGGCACGAGAAAAACTGTTTTTT. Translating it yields CATSITGGAREKLFF.

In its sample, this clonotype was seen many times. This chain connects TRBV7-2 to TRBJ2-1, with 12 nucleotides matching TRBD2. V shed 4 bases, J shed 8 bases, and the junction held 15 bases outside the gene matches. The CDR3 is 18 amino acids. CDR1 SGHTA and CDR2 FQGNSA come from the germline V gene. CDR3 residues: CASSSGGLAGNFRDEQFF. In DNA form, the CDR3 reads TGTGCCAGCAGCTCCGGGGGACTAGCGGGTAATTTTCGGGATGAGCAGTTCTTC.

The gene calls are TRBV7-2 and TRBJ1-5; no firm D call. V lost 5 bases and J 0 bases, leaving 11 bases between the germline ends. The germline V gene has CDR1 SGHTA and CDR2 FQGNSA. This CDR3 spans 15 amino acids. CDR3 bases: TGTGCCAGCAGCCCCGCTAGGGATAGCAATCAGCCCCAGCATTTT. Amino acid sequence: CASSPARDSNQPQHF.

The CDR3 here is CASSPGLAGIPLMDEQYF. CDR3 DNA: TGTGCCAGCAGCCCAGGACTAGCGGGGATACCTCTCATGGACGAGCAGTACTTC. The rearrangement joins TRBV7-9 to TRBJ2-7; 12 nucleotides agree with TRBD2. The V segment lost 5 bases and the J segment 5 bases; nucleotides outside the gene matches: 16. Germline CDR1 reads SEHNR; CDR2 reads FQNEAQ (reference sequence). The CDR3 consists of 18 residues.

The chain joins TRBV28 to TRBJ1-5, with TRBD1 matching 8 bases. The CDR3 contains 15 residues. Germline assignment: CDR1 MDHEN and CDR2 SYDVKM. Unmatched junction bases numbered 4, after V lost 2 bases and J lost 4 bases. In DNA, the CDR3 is TGTGCCAGCAGTTTAACGGGACAGGTGAATCAGCCCCAGCATTTT. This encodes CASSLTGQVNQPQHF.

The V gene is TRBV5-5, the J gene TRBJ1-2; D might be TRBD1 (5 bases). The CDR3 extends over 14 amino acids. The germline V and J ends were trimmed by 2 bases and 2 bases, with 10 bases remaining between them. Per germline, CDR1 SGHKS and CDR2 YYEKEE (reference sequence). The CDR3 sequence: CASSFLRDNYGYTF. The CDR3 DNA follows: TGTGCCAGCAGCTTTCTCCGGGACAACTATGGCTACACCTTC.

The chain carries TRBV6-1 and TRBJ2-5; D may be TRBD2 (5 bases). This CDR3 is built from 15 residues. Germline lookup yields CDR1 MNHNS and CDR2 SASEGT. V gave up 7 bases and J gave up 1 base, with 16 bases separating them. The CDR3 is CASMAASSTQETQYF. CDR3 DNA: TGTGCCAGCATGGCGGCTAGCAGCACCCAAGAGACCCAGTACTTC.

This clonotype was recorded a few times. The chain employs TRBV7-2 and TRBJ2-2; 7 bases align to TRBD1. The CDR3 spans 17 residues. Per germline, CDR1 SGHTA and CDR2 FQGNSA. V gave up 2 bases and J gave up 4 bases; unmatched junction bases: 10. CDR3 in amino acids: CASSLPGEGDSTGELFF. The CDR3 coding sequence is TGTGCCAGCAGCTTACCAGGGGAAGGGGACAGCACCGGGGAGCTGTTTTTT.

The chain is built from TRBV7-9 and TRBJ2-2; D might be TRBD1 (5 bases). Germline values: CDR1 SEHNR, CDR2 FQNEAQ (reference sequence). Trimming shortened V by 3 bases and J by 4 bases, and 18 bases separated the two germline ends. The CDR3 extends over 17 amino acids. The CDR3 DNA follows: TGTGCCAGCAGCTTGATGACAGCCATTGTTTCCACCGGGGAGCTGTTTTTT. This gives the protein CASSLMTAIVSTGELFF.

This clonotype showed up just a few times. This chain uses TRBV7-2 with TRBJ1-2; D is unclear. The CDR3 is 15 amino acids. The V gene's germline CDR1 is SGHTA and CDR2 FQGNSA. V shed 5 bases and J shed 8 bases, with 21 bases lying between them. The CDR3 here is CASSTEVVRLKGYTF. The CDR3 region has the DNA TGTGCCAGCAGCACGGAAGTGGTACGATTAAAGGGCTACACCTTC.

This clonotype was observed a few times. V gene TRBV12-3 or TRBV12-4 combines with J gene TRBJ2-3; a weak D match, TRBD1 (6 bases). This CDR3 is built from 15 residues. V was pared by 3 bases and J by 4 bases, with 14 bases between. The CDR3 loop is CASSFSTGYPDTQYF. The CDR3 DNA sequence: TGTGCCAGCAGTTTCTCAACAGGGTACCCAGATACGCAGTATTTT.